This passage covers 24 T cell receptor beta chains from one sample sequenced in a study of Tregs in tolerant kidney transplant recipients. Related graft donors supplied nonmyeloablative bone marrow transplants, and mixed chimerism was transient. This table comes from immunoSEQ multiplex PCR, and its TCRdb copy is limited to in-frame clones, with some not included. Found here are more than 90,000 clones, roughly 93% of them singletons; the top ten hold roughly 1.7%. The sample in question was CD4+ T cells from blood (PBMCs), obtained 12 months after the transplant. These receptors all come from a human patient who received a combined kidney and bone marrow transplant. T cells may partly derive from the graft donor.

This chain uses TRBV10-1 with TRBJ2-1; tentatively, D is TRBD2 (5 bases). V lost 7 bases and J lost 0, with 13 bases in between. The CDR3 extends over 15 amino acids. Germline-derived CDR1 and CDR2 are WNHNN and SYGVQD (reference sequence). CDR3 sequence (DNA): TGCGCCAGCATTCACGGGGTAAGCTCCTACAATGAGCAGTTCTTC. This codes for CASIHGVSSYNEQFF.

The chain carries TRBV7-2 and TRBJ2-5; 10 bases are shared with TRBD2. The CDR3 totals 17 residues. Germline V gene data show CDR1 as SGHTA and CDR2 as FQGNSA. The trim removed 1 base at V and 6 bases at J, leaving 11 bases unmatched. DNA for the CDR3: TGTGCCAGCAGCTTAGTTCATGGGCTAGCGGGGGTGAAGACCCAGTACTTC. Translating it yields CASSLVHGLAGVKTQYF.

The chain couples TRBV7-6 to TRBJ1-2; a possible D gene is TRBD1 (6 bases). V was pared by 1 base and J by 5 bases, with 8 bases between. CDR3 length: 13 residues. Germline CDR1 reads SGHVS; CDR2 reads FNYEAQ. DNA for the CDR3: TGTGCCAGCAGCTTAGAGCAGGGGTATGGCTACACCTTC. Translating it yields CASSLEQGYGYTF.

CDR3 loop: CASSLAVDTFYEQYF. CDR3 DNA: TGTGCCAGCAGCTTAGCTGTAGACACATTCTACGAGCAGTACTTC. The chain uses TRBV7-9 and TRBJ2-7; no definite D call. Trimming cost V 0 bases and J 3 bases, with 12 bases left between them. Looked up from germline, CDR1 is SEHNR and CDR2 is FQNEAQ (reference sequence). This CDR3 region has 15 residues.

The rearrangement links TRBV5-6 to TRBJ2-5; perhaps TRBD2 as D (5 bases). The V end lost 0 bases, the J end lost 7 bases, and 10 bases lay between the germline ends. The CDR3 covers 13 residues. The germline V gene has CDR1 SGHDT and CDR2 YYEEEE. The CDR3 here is CASSLAPGGTQYF. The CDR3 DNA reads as TGTGCCAGCAGCTTGGCCCCAGGAGGGACCCAGTACTTC.

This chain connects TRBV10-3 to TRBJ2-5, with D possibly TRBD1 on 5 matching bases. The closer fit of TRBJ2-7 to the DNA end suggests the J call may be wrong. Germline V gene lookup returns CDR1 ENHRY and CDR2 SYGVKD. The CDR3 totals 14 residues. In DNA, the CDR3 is TGTGCCATCAGTGAGAGGGGCAACTCCTACGAGCAGTACTTC. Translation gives CAISERGNSYEQYF.

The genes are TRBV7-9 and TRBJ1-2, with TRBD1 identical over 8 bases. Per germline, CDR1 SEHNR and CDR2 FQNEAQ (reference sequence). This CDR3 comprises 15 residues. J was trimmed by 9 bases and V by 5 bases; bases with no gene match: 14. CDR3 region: CASSRPGQDRVRYTF. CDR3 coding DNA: TGTGCCAGCAGCCGACCCGGGCAGGACAGGGTCCGCTACACCTTC.

CDR3 sequence reads: CASSLAMGQGNSPLHF. The CDR3 bases are TGTGCCAGCAGCTTAGCAATGGGACAGGGGAATTCACCCCTCCACTTT. This chain joins TRBV7-2 and TRBJ1-6; TRBD1 agrees at 10 bases. Trimming took 0 bases from V and 7 from J; bases not matched to a gene: 3. Germline V lookup: CDR1 SGHTA, CDR2 FQGNSA. The CDR3 is 16 amino acids. The full variable domain, completed using reference TRBV7-2 and TRBJ1-6, is GAGVSQSPSNKVTEKGKDVELRCDPISGHTALYWYRQSLGQGLEFLIYFQGNSAPDKSGLPSDRFSAERTGGSVSTLTIQRTQQEDSAVYLCASSLAMGQGNSPLHFGNGTRLTVT.

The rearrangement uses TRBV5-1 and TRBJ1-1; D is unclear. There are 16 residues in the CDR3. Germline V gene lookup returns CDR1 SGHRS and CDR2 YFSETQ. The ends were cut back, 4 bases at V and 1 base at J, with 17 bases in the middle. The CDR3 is CASSPNKRAGNTEAFF. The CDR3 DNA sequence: TGCGCCAGCAGCCCTAATAAGCGGGCTGGGAACACTGAAGCTTTCTTT.

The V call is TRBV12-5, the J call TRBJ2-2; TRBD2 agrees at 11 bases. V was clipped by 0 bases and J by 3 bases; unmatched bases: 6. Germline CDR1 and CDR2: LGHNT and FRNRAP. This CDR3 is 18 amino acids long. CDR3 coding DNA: TGTGCTAGTGGTTTGGTACTGATGGGACTAGCGGACACCGGGGAGCTGTTTTTT. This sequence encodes CASGLVLMGLADTGELFF.

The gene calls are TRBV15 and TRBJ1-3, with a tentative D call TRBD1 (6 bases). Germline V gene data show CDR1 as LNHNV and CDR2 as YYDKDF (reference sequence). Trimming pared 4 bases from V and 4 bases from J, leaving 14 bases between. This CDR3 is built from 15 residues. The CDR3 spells CATSTQGTGGNTIYF. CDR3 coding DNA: TGTGCCACCAGCACCCAGGGGACGGGAGGAAACACCATATATTTT. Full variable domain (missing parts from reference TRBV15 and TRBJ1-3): DAMVIQNPRYQVTQFGKPVTLSCSQTLNHNVMYWYQQKSSQAPKLLFHYYDKDFNNEADTPDNFQSRRPNTSFCFLDIRSPGLGDTAMYLCATSTQGTGGNTIYFGEGSWLTVV.

The CDR3 region has the DNA TGTGCCAGCAGCTCTGGGACTAGCGGGAGAGATACGCAGTATTTT. This gives the protein CASSSGTSGRDTQYF. This chain connects TRBV7-9 to TRBJ2-3, with 14 positions matching TRBD2. CDR3 length: 15 residues. Germline assignment: CDR1 SEHNR and CDR2 FQNEAQ (reference sequence). V shed 4 bases and J 5 bases; nucleotides not matched to a gene: 2.

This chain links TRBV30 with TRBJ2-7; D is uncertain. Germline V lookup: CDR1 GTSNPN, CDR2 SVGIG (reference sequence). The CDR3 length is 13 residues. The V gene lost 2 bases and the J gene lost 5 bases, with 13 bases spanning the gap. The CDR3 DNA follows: TGTGCCTGGAGTTCATCGGGTTTCAACGAGCAGTACTTC. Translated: CAWSSSGFNEQYF.

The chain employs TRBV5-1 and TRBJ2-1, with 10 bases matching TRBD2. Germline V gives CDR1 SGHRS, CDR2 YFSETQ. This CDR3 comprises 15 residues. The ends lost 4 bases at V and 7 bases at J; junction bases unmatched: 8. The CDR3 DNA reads TGCGCCAGCAGCACTCTAGCGGGGGAGCGTAATGAGCAGTTCTTC. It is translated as CASSTLAGERNEQFF.

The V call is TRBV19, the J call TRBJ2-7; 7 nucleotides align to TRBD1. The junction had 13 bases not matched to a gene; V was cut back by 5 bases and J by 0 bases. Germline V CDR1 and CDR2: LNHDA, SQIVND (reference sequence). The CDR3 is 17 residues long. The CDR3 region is CASSPTHLTGTSYEQYF. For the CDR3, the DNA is TGTGCCAGTAGTCCCACCCATTTGACAGGGACCTCCTACGAGCAGTACTTC.

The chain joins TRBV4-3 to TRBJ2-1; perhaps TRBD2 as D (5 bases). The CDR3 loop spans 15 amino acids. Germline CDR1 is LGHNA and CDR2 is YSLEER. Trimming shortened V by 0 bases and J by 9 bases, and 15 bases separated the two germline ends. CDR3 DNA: TGCGCCAGCAGCCAAGATTTAGTAGGAGGAACTGAGCAGTTCTTC. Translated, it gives CASSQDLVGGTEQFF.

The DNA of the CDR3 is TGTGCCAGTAGTACGGGCAGGGGGCTCGGTAATGAAAAACTGTTTTTT. Translating gives CASSTGRGLGNEKLFF. The chain joins TRBV19 to TRBJ1-4; the match to TRBD1 covers 8 bases. The CDR3 runs to 16 residues. CDR1 and CDR2 from the germline V gene are LNHDA and SQIVND (reference sequence). V gave up 4 bases and J gave up 4 bases; unmatched junction bases: 8.

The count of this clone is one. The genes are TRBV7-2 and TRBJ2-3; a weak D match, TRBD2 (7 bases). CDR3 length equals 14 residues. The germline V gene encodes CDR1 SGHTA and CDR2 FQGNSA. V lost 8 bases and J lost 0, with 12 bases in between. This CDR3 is CASQGGLSTDTQYF. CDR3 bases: TGTGCCAGCCAAGGGGGACTAAGCACAGATACGCAGTATTTT.

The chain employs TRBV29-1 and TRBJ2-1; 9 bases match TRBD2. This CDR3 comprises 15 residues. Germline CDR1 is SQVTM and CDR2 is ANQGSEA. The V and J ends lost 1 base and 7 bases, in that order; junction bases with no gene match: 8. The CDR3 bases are TGCAGCGTTGAAGGCGGCGGGAGGGCCAGGAATGAGCAGTTCTTC. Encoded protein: CSVEGGGRARNEQFF.

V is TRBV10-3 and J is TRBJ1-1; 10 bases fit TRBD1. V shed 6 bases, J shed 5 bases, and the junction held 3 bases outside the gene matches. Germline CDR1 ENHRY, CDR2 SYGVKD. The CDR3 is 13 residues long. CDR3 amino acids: CAISDRGQTEAFF. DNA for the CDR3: TGTGCCATCAGCGACAGGGGGCAAACTGAAGCTTTCTTT.

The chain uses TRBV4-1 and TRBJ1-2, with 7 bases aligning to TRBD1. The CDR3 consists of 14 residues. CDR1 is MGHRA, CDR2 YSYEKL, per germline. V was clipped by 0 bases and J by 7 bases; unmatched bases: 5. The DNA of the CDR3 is TGCGCCAGCAGCCAAGAAACAGGGGTGCGTGGCTACACCTTC. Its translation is CASSQETGVRGYTF.

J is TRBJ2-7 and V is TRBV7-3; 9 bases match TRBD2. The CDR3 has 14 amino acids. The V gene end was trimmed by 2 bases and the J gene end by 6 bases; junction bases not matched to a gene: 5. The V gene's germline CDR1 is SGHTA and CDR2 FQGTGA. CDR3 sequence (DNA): TGTGCCAGCAGCTTAGGCGGGGGGGCGGGCGAGCAGTACTTC. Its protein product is CASSLGGGAGEQYF.

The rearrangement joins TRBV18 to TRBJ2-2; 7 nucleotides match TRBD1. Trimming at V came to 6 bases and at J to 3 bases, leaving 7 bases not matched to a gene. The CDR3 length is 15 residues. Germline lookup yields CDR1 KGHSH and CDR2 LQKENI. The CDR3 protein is CASSPDRVHTGELFF. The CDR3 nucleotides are TGTGCCAGCTCCCCCGACAGGGTTCACACCGGGGAGCTGTTTTTT.

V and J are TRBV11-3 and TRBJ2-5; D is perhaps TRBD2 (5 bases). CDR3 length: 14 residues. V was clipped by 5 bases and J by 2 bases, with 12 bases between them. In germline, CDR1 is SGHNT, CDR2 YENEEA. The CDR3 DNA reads TGTGCCAGCAGCCACCTTCGGGGACAAGAGACCCAGTACTTC. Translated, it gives CASSHLRGQETQYF.